This T cell receptor (beta chain) was identified during a study of sequential checkpoint blockade in melanoma. Treatment here: randomized to nivolumab then ipilimumab (arm A) or the reverse (arm B). None of the patients previously received DNA-damaging chemotherapy. Live CD3+CD8+ CD19− CD56− cells were sorted from PBMCs. Here immunoSEQ multiplex PCR was the method, and the copy in TCRdb shows in-frame clones only, minus some. The sample yields 25,000 to 35,000 clones, approximately 88% seen once. In germline, CDR1 is MNHGY, CDR2 SAAAGT. The CDR3 runs to 15 residues. J was trimmed by 3 bases and V by 5 bases; bases with no gene match: 5.

V usage is TRBV6-8 and J usage is TRBJ2-7, with 12 bases matching TRBD2. The receptor's source is a human donor with melanoma. The sample consisted of CD8+ T cells sorted from blood (inferred from file names), taken from a patient given nivolumab and ipilimumab in sequence. In nucleotides, the CDR3 is TGTGCCAGCAGTCTAGCGGGAGGGCCGGTCTACGAGCAGTACTTC. It codes for CASSLAGGPVYEQYF.